A selection of T cell receptor beta chains follows, all from one sample in a study of blood T cell repertoires in COVID-19. Generated by immunoSEQ multiplex PCR, the TCRdb table keeps only in-frame clones and is missing some. This sample yields 200,000 to 250,000 clones, of which 87% are seen a single time; about a tenth belongs to the top ten. The sequencing sample was made of PBMCs or T cells enriched from blood (not recorded which). These receptors were taken from a man aged 18 to 29 with acute COVID-19. CDR3s include the opening cysteine and the closing phenylalanine or tryptophan. The order of the fields is D gene, V gene, clone size, J gene, CDR3 protein, CDR3 DNA. D genes are given only for firm matches. Where a row states a size, it is once, few, many or the class of an expanded clone; other rows omit it.

TRBD2	TRBV12-5	-	TRBJ2-3	CASALSTSPSTDTQYF	TGTGCTAGTGCCCTTTCGACTAGCCCTAGCACAGATACGCAGTATTTT
-	TRBV3-1/TRBV3-2	-	TRBJ2-1	CASSREALYNEQFF	TGTGCCAGCAGCCGGGAGGCGCTCTACAATGAGCAGTTCTTC
-	TRBV28	-	TRBJ1-5	CASKRGQPQHF	TGTGCCAGCAAGAGGGGGCAGCCCCAGCATTTT
TRBD1	TRBV7-2	once	TRBJ1-2	CASSSGTVERDGYTF	TGTGCCAGCAGCTCTGGGACAGTTGAGCGGGATGGCTACACCTTC
-	TRBV7-2	-	TRBJ1-1	CASSLGPGRSEAFF	TGTGCCAGCAGCTTAGGGCCAGGGAGGTCTGAAGCTTTCTTT
TRBD2	TRBV6-1	-	TRBJ2-1	CASSVLVGAGGNEQFF	TGTGCCAGCAGTGTACTTGTCGGGGCGGGAGGCAATGAGCAGTTCTTC
-	TRBV28	-	TRBJ1-1	CASSLDMNTEAFF	TGTGCCAGCAGCCTCGACATGAACACTGAAGCTTTCTTT
TRBD2	TRBV19	few	TRBJ2-7	CASKGGSGSYEQYF	TGTGCCAGTAAGGGAGGAAGCGGGAGTTACGAGCAGTACTTC
-	TRBV7-9	-	TRBJ2-7	CASSSAAVSYEQYF	TGTGCCAGCAGCTCCGCTGCAGTCTCCTACGAGCAGTACTTC
-	TRBV6-2/TRBV6-3	-	TRBJ2-7	CASSYPGIVYEQYF	TGTGCCAGCAGTTACCCAGGGATCGTCTACGAGCAGTACTTC
-	TRBV6-2/TRBV6-3	few	TRBJ2-3	CASSYTEATDTQYF	TGTGCCAGCAGTTACACTGAGGCAACAGATACGCAGTATTTT
-	TRBV12-3/TRBV12-4	-	TRBJ1-2	CASSLGRGDGYTF	TGTGCCAGCAGTTTGGGCAGGGGCGATGGCTACACCTTC
TRBD1	TRBV10-2	once	TRBJ2-7	CASSGDRASYEQYF	TGCGCCAGCAGTGGGGACAGGGCCTCCTACGAGCAGTACTTC
-	TRBV5-5	-	TRBJ1-1	CASSGTDSAPYSPYTEAFF	TGTGCCAGCAGCGGCACGGACAGTGCCCCGTATAGCCCTTACACTGAAGCTTTCTTT
-	TRBV9	few	TRBJ1-2	CASSGQERYGYTF	TGTGCCAGCAGCGGACAGGAAAGGTATGGCTACACCTTC
TRBD2	TRBV9	-	TRBJ2-1	CASRRGLAGYNEQFF	TGTGCCAGCCGGCGGGGACTAGCGGGTTACAATGAGCAGTTCTTC
-	TRBV5-1	-	TRBJ1-1	CASSLESGFSYLNTEAFF	TGCGCCAGCAGCTTGGAGTCGGGGTTTTCATATTTGAACACTGAAGCTTTCTTT
-	TRBV7-9	-	TRBJ2-2	CASSLDGSWNTGELFF	TGTGCCAGCAGCTTAGACGGGAGCTGGAACACCGGGGAGCTGTTTTTT
-	TRBV19	-	TRBJ2-4	CASSIDSTGYRNIQYF	TGTGCCAGTAGTATAGATTCGACAGGCTACAGAAACATTCAGTACTTC
TRBD1	TRBV4-1	-	TRBJ1-2	CASSPRSEGAVYGYTF	TGCGCCAGCAGCCCCCGATCTGAGGGGGCGGTCTATGGCTACACCTTC
TRBD1	TRBV5-5	few	TRBJ1-5	CASSLGTGARQPQHF	TGTGCCAGCAGCCTAGGGACAGGGGCTAGGCAGCCCCAGCATTTT
-	TRBV11-2	-	TRBJ2-3	CASSPEADTQYF	TGTGCCAGCAGCCCTGAGGCAGATACGCAGTATTTT
-	TRBV19	-	TRBJ1-1	CASSIRSDTEAFF	TGTGCCAGTAGTATTAGATCCGACACTGAAGCTTTCTTT
-	TRBV5-1	-	TRBJ2-1	CASSSPPPPRTELYRVDEQFF	TGCGCCAGCAGCTCACCTCCCCCACCGCGGACAGAACTGTACCGGGTTGATGAGCAGTTCTTC
TRBD1	TRBV5-1	-	TRBJ2-7	CASSLTGQGPYEQYF	TGCGCCAGCAGCTTGACGGGACAGGGGCCCTACGAGCAGTACTTC
-	TRBV5-5	-	TRBJ1-5	CASSNNTGFSNQPQHF	TGTGCCAGCAGCAACAATACAGGGTTTAGCAATCAGCCCCAGCATTTT
-	TRBV7-9	-	TRBJ2-7	CASSSSGNGIEQYF	TGTGCCAGCAGCTCCAGCGGTAACGGGATCGAGCAGTACTTC
-	TRBV5-6	-	TRBJ1-2	CASSLGTGSDTF	TGTGCCAGCAGCCTAGGTACGGGGTCGGACACCTTC
TRBD1	TRBV25-1	-	TRBJ2-7	CASSETGGRNEQYF	TGTGCCAGCAGTGAAACAGGGGGCCGGAACGAGCAGTACTTC
-	TRBV12-5	-	TRBJ1-1	CASGGGDTEAFF	TGTGCTAGTGGTGGGGGGGACACTGAAGCTTTCTTT
-	TRBV21-1	-	TRBJ1-1	CASNRRWGTEAFF	TGTGCCAGCAATCGGAGGTGGGGCACTGAAGCTTTCTTT
-	TRBV28	-	TRBJ1-2	CASSLDRPTGYGYTF	TGTGCCAGCAGTTTAGACCGGCCCACGGGTTATGGCTACACCTTC
TRBD2	TRBV28	-	TRBJ2-2	CASETGGTGELFF	TGTGCCAGCGAGACGGGGGGAACCGGGGAGCTGTTTTTT
-	TRBV24-1	-	TRBJ1-2	CATSGAGESSGGYTF	TGTGCCACCAGTGGCGCGGGGGAGAGTAGCGGTGGCTACACCTTC
-	TRBV23-1	few	TRBJ1-1	CASSQTDLTGNTEAFF	TGCGCCAGCAGTCAAACAGATCTTACAGGCAACACTGAAGCTTTCTTT
TRBD2	TRBV4-3	-	TRBJ2-1	CASSQEASGTAEQFF	TGCGCCAGCAGCCAAGAGGCTAGCGGGACGGCTGAGCAGTTCTTC
-	TRBV4-1	-	TRBJ2-2	CASSQGWGASGELFF	TGCGCCAGCAGCCAAGGATGGGGCGCCTCCGGGGAGCTGTTTTTT
TRBD2	TRBV19	few	TRBJ2-7	CASSIEGTSAAYEQYF	TGTGCCAGTAGTATAGAGGGGACTAGCGCGGCCTACGAGCAGTACTTC
-	TRBV7-3	-	TRBJ2-7	CASSLLQGPFYEQYF	TGTGCCAGCAGCTTACTTCAGGGCCCTTTTTACGAGCAGTACTTC
TRBD2	TRBV20-1	once	TRBJ2-3	CSASESGSGADTQYF	TGCAGTGCTAGTGAAAGCGGGAGTGGAGCAGATACGCAGTATTTT
-	TRBV19	-	TRBJ1-1	CASRVNRGTEAFF	TGTGCCAGCCGAGTGAACCGGGGCACTGAAGCTTTCTTT
TRBD1	TRBV6-5	many	TRBJ1-1	CASSSTRTGKGQIF	TGTGCCAGCAGTTCAACCCGGACAGGGAAGGGGCAAATCTTT
TRBD1	TRBV3-1/TRBV3-2	-	TRBJ2-7	CAREAGGSYEQYF	TGTGCCAGGGAAGCAGGGGGCTCCTACGAGCAGTACTTC
-	TRBV5-4	-	TRBJ1-1	CASSPSGRGNTEAFF	TGTGCCAGCAGCCCTTCAGGACGGGGGAACACTGAAGCTTTCTTT
-	TRBV28	-	TRBJ1-6	CASTPRGPAFTTPLHF	TGTGCCAGCACCCCCCGCGGGCCGGCATTTACGACACCCCTCCACTTT
-	TRBV3-1/TRBV3-2	-	TRBJ1-4	CASSLGMLLTGNSEKLFF	TGTGCCAGCAGCCTCGGGATGCTGCTAACGGGGAATAGTGAAAAACTGTTTTTT
TRBD1	TRBV13	-	TRBJ2-1	CASSVPGQDNEQFF	TGTGCCAGCAGCGTGCCGGGACAGGACAATGAGCAGTTCTTC
-	TRBV9	once	TRBJ2-5	CASSVAEETQYF	TGTGCCAGCAGCGTAGCTGAAGAGACCCAGTACTTC
TRBD2	TRBV7-9	-	TRBJ2-5	CASSLGLAGGETQYF	TGTGCCAGCAGCTTAGGGCTAGCGGGAGGAGAGACCCAGTACTTC